Detailed here is one TCR beta chain. What it recognizes is unknown. This CDR3 is also generated by other DNA sequences in the sample. V dropped 5 bases and J dropped 2; count of bases not matched to a gene: 6. The CDR3 spans 14 residues. Germline values: CDR1 MNHEY, CDR2 SMNVEV (reference sequence). Deep was the level at which the assay was run. As handled by the study authors: ImmunoSEQ only sent back junction sequences with no quality scores, so filtering was done differently. Repertoires were generated with immunoSEQ multiplex PCR, while TCRdb's copy carries only in-frame clones and drops some. The V and J calls and the clone size are those of that table, but D and trimming were determined from the DNA. The repertoire holds 2.3 million or so clones, with approximately 93% as singletons. The record originates from a study of shared clonotypes between healthy human individuals. Study-wide findings and caveats: A small donor pool kept down the genetic and exposure-history diversity that was represented.

The chain is built from TRBV27 and TRBJ2-7; 7 nucleotides align to TRBD1. The specimen sequenced was naive CD4+ T cells from PBMCs. The subset denotes: CD45RA+ positively selected. The source of this sequence is a man younger than 35 in good health. Some clones in this sample may be carry-over from other donors' samples. This CDR3 is CASSTRQGAYEQYF. The CDR3 region has the DNA TGTGCCAGCAGTACCAGGCAGGGGGCCTACGAGCAGTACTTC.